This T cell receptor beta chain was identified in a study of CXCR3-negative and CXCR3-positive naive CD8 T cells. Study at large: For each library, about 1.5 +/- 0.3 million TRB reads were obtained, around 140 million in total. Overall study findings and caveats: Sequencing showed both naive subsets with comparably high diversity, and memory CD8+ cells much lower. TRB CDR3 hydrophobicity was greater in CXCR3-positive naive cells than in CXCR3-negative naive cells.

Germline lookup yields CDR1 MNHEY and CDR2 SVGAGI. The CDR3 consists of 15 residues. Worth noting for this clonotype: What it binds is not known.

cDNA libraries for TRB were generated by 5' RACE incorporating UMI labels. TCRdb reworked the 5' RACE reads into one entry per CDR3 protein, no DNA. The repertoire table contains around 63,000 distinct CDR3 sequences. Sample: naive CXCR3+ CD8+ T cells from blood. Subset reported: CD45RO-CCR7+CD27+CD95- naive CD8+ T cells expressing CXCR3 (TNR3+). This TCR was sampled from a human donor in good health. Some clones in this sample may be carry-over from other donors' samples. The J gene is TRBJ2-7, the V gene TRBV6-5. The CDR3 loop reads CASSYVNRGYYEQYF.